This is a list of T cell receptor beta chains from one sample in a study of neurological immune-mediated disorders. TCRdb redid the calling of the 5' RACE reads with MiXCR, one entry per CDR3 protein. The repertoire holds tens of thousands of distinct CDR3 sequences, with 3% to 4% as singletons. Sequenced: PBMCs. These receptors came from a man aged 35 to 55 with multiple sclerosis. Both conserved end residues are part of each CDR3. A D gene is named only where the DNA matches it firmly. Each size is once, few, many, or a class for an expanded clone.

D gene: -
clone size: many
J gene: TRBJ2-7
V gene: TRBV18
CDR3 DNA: TGTGCCAGCTCACGTTTGGACAGCACAATACTAGAGCAGTACTTC
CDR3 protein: CASSRLDSTILEQYF

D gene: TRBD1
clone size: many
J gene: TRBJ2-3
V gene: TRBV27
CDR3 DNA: TGTGCCAGCAGTTTCATAGGGGGCGATAGATCAGCAGATACGCAGTATTTT
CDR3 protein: CASSFIGGDRSADTQYF

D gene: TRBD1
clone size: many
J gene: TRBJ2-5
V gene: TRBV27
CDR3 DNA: TGTGCCAGCAGTTGGGACAGGGGGCTAGAGACCCAGTACTTC
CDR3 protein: CASSWDRGLETQYF

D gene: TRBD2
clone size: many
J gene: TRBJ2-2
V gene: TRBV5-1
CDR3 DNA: TGCGCCAGCAGCCCCGGCGTTGCGGGAGGAATCACCGGGGAGCTGTTTTTT
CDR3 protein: CASSPGVAGGITGELFF

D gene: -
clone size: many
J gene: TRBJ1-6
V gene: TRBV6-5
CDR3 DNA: TGTGCCAGCAGATTCCGTGAGGGTAATTCACCCCTCCACTTT
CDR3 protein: CASRFREGNSPLHF

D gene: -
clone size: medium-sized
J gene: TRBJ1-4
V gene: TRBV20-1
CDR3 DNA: TGCAGTGCCCTCCTAAGGAATGAAAAACTGTTTTTT
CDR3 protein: CSALLRNEKLFF

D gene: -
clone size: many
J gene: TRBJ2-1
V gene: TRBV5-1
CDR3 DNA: TGCGCCAGCAGCTTGAACGATAAGGAGCAGTTCTTC
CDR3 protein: CASSLNDKEQFF

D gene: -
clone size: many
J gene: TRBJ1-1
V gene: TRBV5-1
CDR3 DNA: TGCGCCAGCAGCTTGGTACAGGAAGGGGCTGAAGCTTTCTTT
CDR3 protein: CASSLVQEGAEAFF

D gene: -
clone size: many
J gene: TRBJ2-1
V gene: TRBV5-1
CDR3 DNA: TGCGCCAGCAGAACCCAAGGCGATGCCTACAATGAGCAGTTCTTC
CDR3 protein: CASRTQGDAYNEQFF

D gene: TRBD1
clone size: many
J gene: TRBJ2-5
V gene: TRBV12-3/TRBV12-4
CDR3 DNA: TGTGCCAGCACCTTTGGGACAGGGGGGTTGGAGACCCAGTACTTC
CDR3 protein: CASTFGTGGLETQYF

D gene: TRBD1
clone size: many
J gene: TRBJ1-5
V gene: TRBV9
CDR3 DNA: TGTGCCAGCAGCGTGGGACAGGGCCAAGGTCAGCCCCAGCATTTT
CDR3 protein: CASSVGQGQGQPQHF

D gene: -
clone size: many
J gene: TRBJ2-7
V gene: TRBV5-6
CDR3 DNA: TGTGCCAGCAGCCAAAGGCGCTACGAGCAGTACTTC
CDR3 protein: CASSQRRYEQYF

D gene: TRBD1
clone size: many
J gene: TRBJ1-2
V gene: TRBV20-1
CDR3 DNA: TGCAGTGCTAGGGGGACAGTTTTTGGCTACACCTTC
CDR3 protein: CSARGTVFGYTF

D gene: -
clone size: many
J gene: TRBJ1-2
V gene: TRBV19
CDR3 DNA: TGTGCCAGTAGTACCCGAGGAGGACCTAGAAGCTACACCTTC
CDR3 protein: CASSTRGGPRSYTF

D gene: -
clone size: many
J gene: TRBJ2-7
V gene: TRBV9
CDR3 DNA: TGTGCCAGCAGCGCAACCGTTAGCAGCTCCTACGAGCAGTACTTC
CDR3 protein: CASSATVSSSYEQYF

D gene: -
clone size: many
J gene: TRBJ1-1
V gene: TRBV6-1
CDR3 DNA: TGTGCCAGCACCAATGAGGGGACTGAAGCTTTCTTT
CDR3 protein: CASTNEGTEAFF

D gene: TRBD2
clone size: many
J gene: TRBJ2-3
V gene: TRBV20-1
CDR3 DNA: TGCAGTGCCACGGGACTAGCGGGCTATACGCAGTATTTT
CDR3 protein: CSATGLAGYTQYF

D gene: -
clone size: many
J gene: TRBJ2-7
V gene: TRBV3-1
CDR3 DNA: TGTGCCAGCAGCCAACTCTACGAGCAGTACTTC
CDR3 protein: CASSQLYEQYF

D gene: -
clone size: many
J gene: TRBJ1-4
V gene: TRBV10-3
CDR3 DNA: TGTGCCATCAGCGCTACAACCAATGAAAAACTGTTTTTT
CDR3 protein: CAISATTNEKLFF

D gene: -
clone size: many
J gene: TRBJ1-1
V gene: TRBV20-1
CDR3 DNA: TGCAGTGCTAGAGATGGCACTGAAGCTTTCTTT
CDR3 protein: CSARDGTEAFF

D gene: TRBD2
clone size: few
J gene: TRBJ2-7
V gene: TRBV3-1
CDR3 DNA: TGTGCCAGCAGCCATCTAGCGGGGGGAACTTACGAGCAGTACTTC
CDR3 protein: CASSHLAGGTYEQYF

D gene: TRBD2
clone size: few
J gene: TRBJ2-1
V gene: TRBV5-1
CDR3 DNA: TGCGCCAGCAGCTTGGGTAGCGGGGGCTCCCTTAGCTCCTACAATGAGCAGTTCTTC
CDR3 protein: CASSLGSGGSLSSYNEQFF

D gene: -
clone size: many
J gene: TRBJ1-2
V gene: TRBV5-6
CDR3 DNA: TGTGCCAGCAGCGGAGGTTCTAACTATGGCTACACCTTC
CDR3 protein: CASSGGSNYGYTF

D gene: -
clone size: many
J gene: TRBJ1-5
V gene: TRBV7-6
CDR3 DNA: TGTGCCAGCAGTTTTGACCTTCATCAGCCCCAGCATTTT
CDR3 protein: CASSFDLHQPQHF

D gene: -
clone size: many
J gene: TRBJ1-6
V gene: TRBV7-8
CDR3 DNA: TGTGCCAGCAGCCTTGGGGTGGGGGCCCTAAATCCCCTCCACTTT
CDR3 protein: CASSLGVGALNPLHF

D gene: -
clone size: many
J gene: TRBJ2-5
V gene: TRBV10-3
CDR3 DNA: TGTGCCATCAGTGGCGAACAGGTTACTAAGACCCAGTACTTC
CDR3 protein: CAISGEQVTKTQYF

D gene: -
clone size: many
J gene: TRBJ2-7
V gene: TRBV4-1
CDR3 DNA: TGCGCCAGCAGCCCAAACAACTACGAGCAGTACTTC
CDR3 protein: CASSPNNYEQYF

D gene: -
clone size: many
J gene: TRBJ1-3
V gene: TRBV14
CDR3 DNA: TGTGCCAGCAGCCAAGACGGAAACACCATATATTTT
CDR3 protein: CASSQDGNTIYF

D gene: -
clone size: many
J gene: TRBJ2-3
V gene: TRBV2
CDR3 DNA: TGTGCCAGCAGTAAGACTGAACCGTATGCGCAGTATTTT
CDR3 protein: CASSKTEPYAQYF

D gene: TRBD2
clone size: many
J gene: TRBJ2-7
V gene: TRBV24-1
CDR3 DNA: TGTGCCACCAGTGATACTAGCGGGAGCAGTTCCTACGAGCAGTACTTC
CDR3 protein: CATSDTSGSSSYEQYF

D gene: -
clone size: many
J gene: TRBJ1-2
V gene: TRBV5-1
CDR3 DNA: TGCGCCAGCAGCGCCGGAACAGGGAAAGTGGGCTACACCTTC
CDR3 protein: CASSAGTGKVGYTF

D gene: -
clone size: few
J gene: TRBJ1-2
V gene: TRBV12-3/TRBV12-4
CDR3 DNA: TGTGCCAGCAGTTTACGGAATGACTATGGCTACACCTTC
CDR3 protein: CASSLRNDYGYTF

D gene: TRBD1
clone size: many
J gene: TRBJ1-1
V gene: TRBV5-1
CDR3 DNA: TGCGCCAGCAGCTTGATCTCAGGGGGTCGGAACACTGAAGCTTTCTTT
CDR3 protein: CASSLISGGRNTEAFF

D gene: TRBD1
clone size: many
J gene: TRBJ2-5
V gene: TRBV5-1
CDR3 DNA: TGCGCCAGCAGGATGGGACAGAGAGTCCGAGAGACCCAGTACTTC
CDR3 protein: CASRMGQRVRETQYF

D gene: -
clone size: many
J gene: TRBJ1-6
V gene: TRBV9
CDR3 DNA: TGTGCCAGCAGCCTGGGCCCCGATAATTCACCCCTCCACTTT
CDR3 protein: CASSLGPDNSPLHF

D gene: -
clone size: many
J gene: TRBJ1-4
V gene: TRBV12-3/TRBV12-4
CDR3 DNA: TGTGCCAGCAGTTTTAAGGAAAAACTGTTTTTT
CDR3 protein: CASSFKEKLFF

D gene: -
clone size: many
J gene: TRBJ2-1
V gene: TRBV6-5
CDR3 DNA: TGTGCCAGCAGTGCGGACCTAGGGGATGAGCAGTTCTTC
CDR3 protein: CASSADLGDEQFF

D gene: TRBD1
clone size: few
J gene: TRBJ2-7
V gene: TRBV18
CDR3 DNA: TGTGCCAGCTCACTTCTTCAGGGCACAGGGGGTGAGCAGTACTTC
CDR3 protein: CASSLLQGTGGEQYF

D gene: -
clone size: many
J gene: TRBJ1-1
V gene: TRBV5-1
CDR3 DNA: TGCGCCAGCAGCTGGACAGTTTCGAACACTGAAGCTTTCTTT
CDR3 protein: CASSWTVSNTEAFF